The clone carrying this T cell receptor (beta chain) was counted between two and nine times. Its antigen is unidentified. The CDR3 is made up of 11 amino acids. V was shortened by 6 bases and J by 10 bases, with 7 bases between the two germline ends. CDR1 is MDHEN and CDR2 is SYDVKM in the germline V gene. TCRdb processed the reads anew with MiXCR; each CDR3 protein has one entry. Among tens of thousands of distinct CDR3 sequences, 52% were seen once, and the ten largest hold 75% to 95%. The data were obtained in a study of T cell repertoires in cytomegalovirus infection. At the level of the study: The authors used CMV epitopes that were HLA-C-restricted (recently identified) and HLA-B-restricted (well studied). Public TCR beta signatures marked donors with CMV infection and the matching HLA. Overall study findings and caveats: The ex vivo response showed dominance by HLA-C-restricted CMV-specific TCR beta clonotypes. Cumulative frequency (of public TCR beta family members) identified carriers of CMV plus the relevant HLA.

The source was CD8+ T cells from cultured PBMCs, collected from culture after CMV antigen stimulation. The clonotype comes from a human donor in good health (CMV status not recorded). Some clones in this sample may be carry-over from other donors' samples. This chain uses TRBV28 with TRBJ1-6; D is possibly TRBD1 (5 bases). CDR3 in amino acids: CASRGVSPLHF. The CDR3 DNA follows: TGTGCCAGCAGGGGGGTGTCACCCCTCCACTTT.